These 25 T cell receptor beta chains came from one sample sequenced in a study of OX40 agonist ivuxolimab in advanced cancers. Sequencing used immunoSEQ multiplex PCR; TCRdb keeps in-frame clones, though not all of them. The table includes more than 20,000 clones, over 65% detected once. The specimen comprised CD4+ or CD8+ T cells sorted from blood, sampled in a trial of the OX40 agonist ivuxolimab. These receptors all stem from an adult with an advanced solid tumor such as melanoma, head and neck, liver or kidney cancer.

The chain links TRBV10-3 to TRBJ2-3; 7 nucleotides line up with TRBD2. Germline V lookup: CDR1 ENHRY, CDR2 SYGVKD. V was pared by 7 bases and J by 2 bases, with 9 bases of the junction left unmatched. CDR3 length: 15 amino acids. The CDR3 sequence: CAIKVGRGNTDTQYF. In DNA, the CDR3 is TGTGCCATCAAAGTGGGGCGGGGGAACACAGATACGCAGTATTTT.

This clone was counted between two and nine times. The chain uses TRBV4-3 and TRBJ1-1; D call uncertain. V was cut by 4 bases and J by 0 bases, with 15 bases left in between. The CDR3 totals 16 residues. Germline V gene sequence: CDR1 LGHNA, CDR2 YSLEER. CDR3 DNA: TGCGCCAGCAGCCGGACGGCCTCGAGTTTGAACACTGAAGCTTTCTTT. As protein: CASSRTASSLNTEAFF.

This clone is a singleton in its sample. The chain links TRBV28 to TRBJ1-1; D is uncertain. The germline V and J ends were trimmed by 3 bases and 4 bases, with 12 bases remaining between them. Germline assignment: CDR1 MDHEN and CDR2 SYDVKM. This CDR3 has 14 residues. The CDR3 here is CASSFHQAGTEAFF. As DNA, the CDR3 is TGTGCCAGCAGTTTTCACCAGGCCGGCACTGAAGCTTTCTTT.

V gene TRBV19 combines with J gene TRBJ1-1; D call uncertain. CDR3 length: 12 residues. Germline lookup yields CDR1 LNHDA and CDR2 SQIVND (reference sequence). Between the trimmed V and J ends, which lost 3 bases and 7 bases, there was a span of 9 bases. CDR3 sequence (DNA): TGTGCCAGTAGTATTGGAGGACTTGAAGCTTTCTTT. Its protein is CASSIGGLEAFF.

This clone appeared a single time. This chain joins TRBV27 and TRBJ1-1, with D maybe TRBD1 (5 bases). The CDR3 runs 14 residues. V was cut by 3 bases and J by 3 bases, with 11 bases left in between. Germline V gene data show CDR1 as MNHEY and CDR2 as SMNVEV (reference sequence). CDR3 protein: CASSFSGGYTEAFF. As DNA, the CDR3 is TGTGCCAGCAGTTTCTCGGGGGGGTACACTGAAGCTTTCTTT.

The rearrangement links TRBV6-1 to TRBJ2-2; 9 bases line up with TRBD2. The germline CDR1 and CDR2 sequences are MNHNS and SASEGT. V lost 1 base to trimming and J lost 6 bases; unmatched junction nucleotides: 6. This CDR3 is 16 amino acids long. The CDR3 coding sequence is TGTGCCAGCAGTGAAGAAGGGACTAGCCTCCCCGGGGAGCTGTTTTTT. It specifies CASSEEGTSLPGELFF.

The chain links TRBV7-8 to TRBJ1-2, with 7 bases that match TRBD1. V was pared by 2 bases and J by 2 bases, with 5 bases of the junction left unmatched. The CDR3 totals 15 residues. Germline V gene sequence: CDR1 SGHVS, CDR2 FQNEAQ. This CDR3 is CASSLSQGVNYGYTF. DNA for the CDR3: TGTGCCAGCAGCTTATCTCAGGGGGTAAACTATGGCTACACCTTC.

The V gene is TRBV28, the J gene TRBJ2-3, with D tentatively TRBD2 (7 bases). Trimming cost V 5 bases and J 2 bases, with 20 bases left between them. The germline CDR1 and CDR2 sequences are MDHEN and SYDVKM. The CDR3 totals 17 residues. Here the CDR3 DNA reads TGTGCCAGCAGTCCCACTTGGGGGGCGGGGGCCACAGATACGCAGTATTTT. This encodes CASSPTWGAGATDTQYF.

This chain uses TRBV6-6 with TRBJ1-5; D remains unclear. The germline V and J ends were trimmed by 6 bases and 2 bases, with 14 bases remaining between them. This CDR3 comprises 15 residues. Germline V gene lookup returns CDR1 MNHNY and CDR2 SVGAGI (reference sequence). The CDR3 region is CASRTAYSGNQPQHF. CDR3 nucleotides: TGTGCCAGCAGGACGGCCTACTCGGGCAATCAGCCCCAGCATTTT.

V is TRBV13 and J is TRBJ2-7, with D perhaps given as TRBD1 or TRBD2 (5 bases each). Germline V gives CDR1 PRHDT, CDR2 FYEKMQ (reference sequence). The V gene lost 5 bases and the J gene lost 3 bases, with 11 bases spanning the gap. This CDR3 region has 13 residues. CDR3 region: CASSPRDVYEQYF. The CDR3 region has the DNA TGTGCCAGCAGCCCCCGGGACGTCTACGAGCAGTACTTC.

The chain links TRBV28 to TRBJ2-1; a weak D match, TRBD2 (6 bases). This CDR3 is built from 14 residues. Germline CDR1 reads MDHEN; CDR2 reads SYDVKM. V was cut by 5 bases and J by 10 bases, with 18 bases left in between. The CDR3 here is CASSPAPGVYEQFF. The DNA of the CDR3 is TGTGCCAGCAGTCCGGCCCCGGGGGTTTACGAGCAGTTCTTC.

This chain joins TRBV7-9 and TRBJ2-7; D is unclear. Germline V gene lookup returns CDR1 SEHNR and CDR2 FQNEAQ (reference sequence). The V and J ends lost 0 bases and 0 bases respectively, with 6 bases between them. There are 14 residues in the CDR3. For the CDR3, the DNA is TGTGCCAGCAGCTTAGCTGTGAGCTCCTACGAGCAGTACTTC. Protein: CASSLAVSSYEQYF.

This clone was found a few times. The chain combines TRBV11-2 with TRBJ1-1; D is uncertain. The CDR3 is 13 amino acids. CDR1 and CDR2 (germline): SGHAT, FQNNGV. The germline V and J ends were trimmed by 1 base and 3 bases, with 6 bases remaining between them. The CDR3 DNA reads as TGTGCCAGCAGCTTAGTTTCGTACACTGAAGCTTTCTTT. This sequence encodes CASSLVSYTEAFF.

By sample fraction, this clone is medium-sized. CDR3 protein: CAIFLDSGELFF. Written as DNA, the CDR3 is TGTGCCATCTTCTTGGACAGCGGGGAGCTGTTTTTT. This chain uses TRBV10-3 with TRBJ2-2; maybe TRBD1 (6 bases). From germline, CDR1 is ENHRY and CDR2 SYGVKD. The CDR3 is 12 residues long. V was clipped by 8 bases and J by 7 bases, with 11 bases between them.

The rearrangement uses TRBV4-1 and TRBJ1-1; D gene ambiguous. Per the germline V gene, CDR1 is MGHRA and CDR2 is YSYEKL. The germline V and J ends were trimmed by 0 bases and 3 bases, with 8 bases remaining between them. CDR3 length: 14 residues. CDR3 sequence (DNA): TGCGCCAGCAGCCAAGATAATTTTTACACTGAAGCTTTCTTT. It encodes CASSQDNFYTEAFF.

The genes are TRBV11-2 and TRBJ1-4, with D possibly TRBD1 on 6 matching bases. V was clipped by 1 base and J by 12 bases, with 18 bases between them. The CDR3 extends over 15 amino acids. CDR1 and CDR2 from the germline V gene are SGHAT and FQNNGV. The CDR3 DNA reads TGTGCCAGCAGCTTAGGCCGCGGGGGGGCAGACGAACTGTTTTTT. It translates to CASSLGRGGADELFF.

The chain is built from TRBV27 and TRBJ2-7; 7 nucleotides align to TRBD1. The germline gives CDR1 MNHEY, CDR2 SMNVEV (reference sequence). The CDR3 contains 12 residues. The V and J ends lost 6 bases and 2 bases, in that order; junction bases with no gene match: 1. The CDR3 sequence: CASRGGAYEQYF. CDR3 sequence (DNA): TGTGCCAGCAGAGGGGGCGCCTACGAGCAGTACTTC.

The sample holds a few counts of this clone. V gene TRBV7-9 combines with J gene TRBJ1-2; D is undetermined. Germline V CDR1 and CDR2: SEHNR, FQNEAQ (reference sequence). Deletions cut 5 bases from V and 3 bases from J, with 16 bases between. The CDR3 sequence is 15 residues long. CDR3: CASSPLLGEDYGYTF. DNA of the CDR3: TGTGCCAGCAGCCCACTCCTCGGGGAAGACTATGGCTACACCTTC.

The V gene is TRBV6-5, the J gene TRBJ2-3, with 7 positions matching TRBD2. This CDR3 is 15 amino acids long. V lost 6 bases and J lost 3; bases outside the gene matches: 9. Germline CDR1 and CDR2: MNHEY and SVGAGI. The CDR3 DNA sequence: TGTGCCAGCAGCAACGGGGGGACGCCAACAGATACGCAGTATTTT. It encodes CASSNGGTPTDTQYF.

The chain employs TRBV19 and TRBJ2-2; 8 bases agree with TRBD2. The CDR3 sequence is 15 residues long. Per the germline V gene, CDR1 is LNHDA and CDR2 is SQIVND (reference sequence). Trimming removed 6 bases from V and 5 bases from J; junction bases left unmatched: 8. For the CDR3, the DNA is TGTGCCAGTAGCTATCGGGGGGGCCGGACCGGGGAGCTGTTTTTT. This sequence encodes CASSYRGGRTGELFF.

CDR3 coding DNA: TGTGCCAGCAGCCACAATGAGCAGTTCTTC. The encoded protein is CASSHNEQFF. The rearrangement uses TRBV11-2 and TRBJ2-1; D gene uncertain. Germline V lookup: CDR1 SGHAT, CDR2 FQNNGV. Trimming left V 5 bases short and J 5 bases short, with 1 base between. The CDR3 is 10 residues long.

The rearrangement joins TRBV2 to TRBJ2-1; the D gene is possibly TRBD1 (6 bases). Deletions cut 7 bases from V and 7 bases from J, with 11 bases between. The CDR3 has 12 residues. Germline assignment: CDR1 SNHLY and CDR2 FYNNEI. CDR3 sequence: CASTTGMNEQFF. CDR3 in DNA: TGTGCCAGCACAACAGGGATGAATGAGCAGTTCTTC.

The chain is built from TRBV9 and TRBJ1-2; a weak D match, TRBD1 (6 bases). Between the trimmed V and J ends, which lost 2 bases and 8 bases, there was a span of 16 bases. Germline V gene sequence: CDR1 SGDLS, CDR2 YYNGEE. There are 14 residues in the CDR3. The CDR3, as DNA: TGTGCCAGCAGCGTCAGCGGGGGCGCGGGAGGCTACACCTTC. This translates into CASSVSGGAGGYTF.

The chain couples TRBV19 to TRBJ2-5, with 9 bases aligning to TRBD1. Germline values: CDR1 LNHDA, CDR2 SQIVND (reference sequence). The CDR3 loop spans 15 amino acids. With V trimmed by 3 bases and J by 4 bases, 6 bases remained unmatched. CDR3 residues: CASSMGTGRRETQYF. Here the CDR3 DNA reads TGTGCCAGTAGTATGGGGACAGGGAGAAGAGAGACCCAGTACTTC.

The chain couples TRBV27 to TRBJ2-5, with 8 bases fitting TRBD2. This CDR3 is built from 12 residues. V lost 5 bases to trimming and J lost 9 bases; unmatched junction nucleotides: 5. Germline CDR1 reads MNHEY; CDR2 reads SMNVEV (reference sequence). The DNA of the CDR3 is TGTGCCAGCAGTGCGGGGGGTGGGGCCCAGTACTTC. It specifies CASSAGGGAQYF.